The 27 T cell receptor beta chains below all came from one sample that was sequenced in a study of blood T cell repertoires in COVID-19. The data were produced by immunoSEQ multiplex PCR, yet TCRdb's version contains in-frame clones alone and is incomplete. The sample contains about 150,000 clones, 84% of which appear only once. Sequencing was done on a sample of peripheral blood. All receptors derive from a woman aged 50 to 65 with acute or convalescent COVID-19.

The count of this clone is one. The chain carries TRBV5-1 and TRBJ2-7; the match to TRBD2 covers 8 bases. The CDR3 runs to 14 residues. Trimming cost V 2 bases and J 6 bases; bases outside gene matches: 7. CDR1 SGHRS and CDR2 YFSETQ come from the germline V gene. CDR3 amino acids: CASSFRPGGPEQYF. For the CDR3, the DNA is TGCGCCAGCAGCTTCCGGCCGGGAGGGCCCGAGCAGTACTTC.

Here the CDR3 DNA reads TGTGCCAGCAGTCCAGGGGGCTCTGGCTACACCTTC. The encoded protein is CASSPGGSGYTF. V gene TRBV7-9 combines with J gene TRBJ1-2; 8 nucleotides line up with TRBD1. The CDR3 sequence is 12 residues long. Germline lookup yields CDR1 SEHNR and CDR2 FQNEAQ (reference sequence). V was pared by 6 bases and J by 7 bases, with 4 bases of the junction left unmatched.

The chain employs TRBV2 and TRBJ1-2; 8 bases align to TRBD1. Germline V lookup: CDR1 SNHLY, CDR2 FYNNEI. CDR3 length: 13 amino acids. V lost 7 bases and J lost 2; bases outside the gene matches: 3. This CDR3 reads CASTGQGNYGYTF. The DNA of the CDR3 is TGTGCCAGCACCGGACAGGGCAACTATGGCTACACCTTC.

The gene calls are TRBV7-3 and TRBJ2-2; 7 nucleotides agree with TRBD1. With 1 base clipped from V and 6 bases from J, the junction kept 8 bases outside the gene matches. This CDR3 is built from 16 residues. Germline-derived CDR1 and CDR2 are SGHTA and FQGTGA. CDR3 in DNA: TGTGCCAGCAGCTTAATATCAGGACAGGTTGCCGGGGAGCTGTTTTTT. Its protein is CASSLISGQVAGELFF.

This chain links TRBV6-5 with TRBJ2-2, with D perhaps TRBD1 (6 bases). Trimming took off 6 bases at V and 0 bases at J, with 8 bases between the two ends. Germline CDR1 and CDR2: MNHEY and SVGAGI. This CDR3 has 14 residues. CDR3 DNA sequence: TGTGCCAGCAGACAGGGATCGAACACCGGGGAGCTGTTTTTT. As protein: CASRQGSNTGELFF.

To note about this clone: Within the sample, other DNA sequences also encode this same CDR3. The chain has TRBV19 and TRBJ2-7; TRBD1 matches at 8 bases. V was pared by 7 bases and J by 0 bases, with 5 bases of the junction left unmatched. In germline, CDR1 is LNHDA, CDR2 SQIVND (reference sequence). The CDR3 is 14 residues long. CDR3 sequence reads: CASTRDRSSYEQYF. The DNA for the CDR3 is TGTGCCAGTACCCGGGACAGGTCCTCCTACGAGCAGTACTTC.

The gene calls are TRBV11-2 and TRBJ2-2; D is undetermined. The CDR3 length is 12 residues. V was shortened by 4 bases and J by 5 bases, with 5 bases between the two germline ends. The V gene's germline CDR1 is SGHAT and CDR2 FQNNGV. DNA of the CDR3: TGTGCCAGCAGCTACATGACCGGGGAGCTGTTTTTT. Protein product: CASSYMTGELFF.

This chain uses TRBV28 with TRBJ1-2, with a weak D call TRBD1 (6 bases). The V end was cut by 1 base, the J end by 7 bases, with 10 bases between. This CDR3 contains 13 residues. Looked up from germline, CDR1 is MDHEN and CDR2 is SYDVKM. CDR3 sequence: CASSLFGGLGYTF. In DNA form, the CDR3 reads TGTGCCAGCAGTTTATTCGGGGGGCTTGGCTACACCTTC.

The genes are TRBV29-1 and TRBJ1-2; TRBD1 might be the D (5 bases). Germline lookup yields CDR1 SQVTM and CDR2 ANQGSEA. This CDR3 region has 12 residues. V was clipped by 7 bases and J by 4 bases, with 13 bases between them. The CDR3 nucleotides read TGCAGCGGTATGCGGGACTCCTATGGCTACACCTTC. It encodes CSGMRDSYGYTF.

This sequence joins TRBV4-2 and TRBJ2-4, with TRBD2 identical over 7 bases. There are 15 residues in the CDR3. Looked up from germline, CDR1 is LGHNA and CDR2 is YNFKEQ. After removal of 1 base from V and 7 bases from J, the junction contained 7 bases not matched to a gene. The CDR3 DNA reads as TGTGCCAGCAGCCAAGTACCCGCCGGGGGGAACATTCAGTACTTC. The encoded protein is CASSQVPAGGNIQYF.

This clone was detected a few times. V gene TRBV7-2 combines with J gene TRBJ2-7; D possibly corresponds to TRBD1 (6 bases). Germline values: CDR1 SGHTA, CDR2 FQGNSA. Trimming pared 5 bases from V and 3 bases from J, leaving 17 bases between. CDR3 size: 15 residues. This chain's CDR3 is CASSHVGQGYYEQYF. The DNA of the CDR3 is TGTGCCAGCAGCCACGTGGGACAAGGTTACTACGAGCAGTACTTC.

About this clone itself: The same CDR3 is also encoded by other DNA sequences in this sample. This rearrangement joins TRBV5-6 to TRBJ2-5; 13 bases align to TRBD2. Unmatched junction bases numbered 6, after V lost 3 bases and J lost 4 bases. In germline, CDR1 is SGHDT, CDR2 YYEEEE. The length of the CDR3 is 16 residues. The chain's CDR3 is CASSSGLAGAGETQYF. CDR3 in DNA: TGTGCCAGCAGCTCCGGACTAGCGGGGGCTGGAGAGACCCAGTACTTC.

To note about this clone: The sample holds other DNA sequences that translate to the same CDR3. This sequence joins TRBV6-5 and TRBJ2-1, with no clear D. Trimming took 0 bases from V and 10 from J, leaving 4 bases between them. The V gene's germline CDR1 is MNHEY and CDR2 SVGAGI. The CDR3 contains 11 residues. The CDR3: CASSYSREQFF. In DNA, the CDR3 is TGTGCCAGCAGTTACTCACGGGAGCAGTTCTTC.

The CDR3 loop reads CASTLAGGDGELFF. CDR3 sequence (DNA): TGTGCCAGCACCCTAGCGGGAGGAGACGGGGAGCTGTTTTTT. The chain joins TRBV7-9 to TRBJ2-2; 11 bases agree with TRBD2. This CDR3 is 14 amino acids long. With 7 bases clipped from V and 7 bases from J, the junction kept 5 bases outside the gene matches. In germline, CDR1 is SEHNR, CDR2 FQNEAQ (reference sequence).

This clone was counted between two and nine times. The chain has TRBV5-1 and TRBJ2-7; maybe TRBD1 (5 bases). The CDR3 runs 15 residues. V was pared by 0 bases and J by 2 bases, with 12 bases between. From germline, CDR1 is SGHRS and CDR2 YFSETQ. In nucleotides, the CDR3 is TGCGCCAGCAGCTTGGAGGCAGGGAAGACCTACGAGCAGTACTTC. The encoded protein is CASSLEAGKTYEQYF.

This chain joins TRBV7-9 and TRBJ2-1, with 7 bases aligning to TRBD2. This CDR3 has 15 amino acids. Trimming cost V 2 bases and J 6 bases; bases outside gene matches: 7. The germline gives CDR1 SEHNR, CDR2 FQNEAQ (reference sequence). The CDR3 sequence is CASSLRGGSSNEQFF. In DNA form, the CDR3 reads TGTGCCAGCAGCTTACGTGGCGGGAGTTCCAATGAGCAGTTCTTC.

This clone was detected once. CDR3 DNA: TGTGCCAGCAGCTTATTTGGGGGCGACTACGAGCAGTACTTC. Amino acid sequence: CASSLFGGDYEQYF. This rearrangement joins TRBV7-3 to TRBJ2-7; D perhaps matches TRBD1 (6 bases). This CDR3 has 14 amino acids. CDR1 SGHTA and CDR2 FQGTGA come from the germline V gene. V was shortened by 2 bases and J by 3 bases, with 11 bases between the two germline ends.

The chain joins TRBV4-2 to TRBJ2-4; 10 nucleotides agree with TRBD1. CDR3 length equals 15 residues. Germline trimming cut 4 bases from V and 8 bases from J; bases unmatched to any gene: 8. Germline V gene data show CDR1 as LGHNA and CDR2 as YNFKEQ. CDR3: CASSPRQGAVDIQYF. The CDR3 coding sequence is TGTGCCAGCAGCCCCCGACAGGGGGCGGTGGACATTCAGTACTTC.

The CDR3 DNA is TGCGCCAGCAGCCAAGATCGGGTTCGTGGAGATACGCAGTATTTT. Translating it yields CASSQDRVRGDTQYF. V is TRBV4-3 and J is TRBJ2-3; D gene ambiguous. The CDR3 has 15 residues. The ends were cut back, 0 bases at V and 5 bases at J, with 12 bases in the middle. Germline loops: CDR1 LGHNA, CDR2 YSLEER.

This clone was seen only once. The CDR3 is CASSQIPGLGGPYRDSNQPQHF. The CDR3 DNA reads as TGTGCCAGCAGCCAAATTCCCGGTCTCGGGGGGCCTTACCGGGATAGCAATCAGCCCCAGCATTTT. This chain connects TRBV3-1 (or the pseudogene TRBV3-2) to TRBJ1-5; D is perhaps TRBD1 (6 bases). The CDR3 contains 22 residues. V was cut by 2 bases and J by 0 bases, with 29 bases left in between. CDR1 and CDR2 (germline): LGHDT, YNNKEL (reference sequence).

V is TRBV6-2 or TRBV6-3 and J is TRBJ2-3; 7 bases are a match to TRBD2. Trimming cost V 3 bases and J 5 bases; bases outside gene matches: 5. This CDR3 contains 14 residues. CDR1 and CDR2 from the germline V gene are MNHEY and SVGEGT. Here the CDR3 reads CASSYRPSGDTQYF. As DNA, the CDR3 is TGTGCCAGCAGTTATCGACCTAGCGGAGATACGCAGTATTTT.

V and J are TRBV2 and TRBJ2-2; D is possibly TRBD2 (5 bases). Trimming pared 8 bases from V and 5 bases from J, leaving 15 bases between. From germline, CDR1 is SNHLY and CDR2 FYNNEI. The CDR3 is 14 residues long. The CDR3 here is CASPVPTGTGELFF. The CDR3 nucleotides read TGTGCCAGCCCCGTACCGACGGGGACCGGGGAGCTGTTTTTT.

This clone has only a few counts. The V call is TRBV3-1 (or the pseudogene TRBV3-2), the J call TRBJ2-2; 12 bases are a match to TRBD1. The junction had 5 bases not matched to a gene; V was cut back by 4 bases and J by 5 bases. Germline V gene lookup returns CDR1 LGHDT and CDR2 YNNKEL (reference sequence). CDR3 length: 16 amino acids. The DNA of the CDR3 is TGTGCCAGCAGCCCGGGGACAGGGGGCAGGACCGGGGAGCTGTTTTTT. Translated, it gives CASSPGTGGRTGELFF.

The CDR3 nucleotides are TGTGCTAGTGGCTTTGGGGGGTCCGGAAACACCATATATTTT. This gives the protein CASGFGGSGNTIYF. The J gene is TRBJ1-3, the V gene TRBV12-5; D perhaps matches TRBD1 (5 bases). Trimming removed 6 bases at V and 4 bases at J, with 13 bases between. Germline V lookup: CDR1 LGHNT, CDR2 FRNRAP. The CDR3 runs 14 residues.

V gene TRBV6-6 combines with J gene TRBJ2-7, with D perhaps matching TRBD1 (6 bases). Per the germline V gene, CDR1 is MNHNY and CDR2 is SVGAGI (reference sequence). V was trimmed by 0 bases and J by 3 bases, leaving 9 bases between them. CDR3 length: 14 amino acids. The CDR3 spells CASSYSGQLYEQYF. As DNA, the CDR3 is TGTGCCAGCAGTTACTCCGGACAGCTCTACGAGCAGTACTTC.

The CDR3 nucleotides read TGTGCCAGCAGCTTGGGGGACAGGACTAACTATGGCTACACCTTC. Residues: CASSLGDRTNYGYTF. V is TRBV5-6 and J is TRBJ1-2, with TRBD1 matching over 8 bases. Trimming removed 0 bases from V and 0 bases from J; junction bases left unmatched: 1. The CDR3 spans 15 residues. Germline V gene lookup returns CDR1 SGHDT and CDR2 YYEEEE.

CDR3: CASSATGTGAGEAFF. CDR3 nucleotides: TGTGCCAGCAGCGCCACCGGGACAGGGGCTGGTGAAGCTTTCTTT. This chain joins TRBV5-5 and TRBJ1-1, with TRBD1 identical over 10 bases. This CDR3 has 15 residues. The germline gives CDR1 SGHKS, CDR2 YYEKEE (reference sequence). V lost 4 bases to trimming and J lost 7 bases; unmatched junction nucleotides: 10.